This entry concerns a single TCR beta chain. No antigen is known for it. The data belong to a study of tumor-infiltrating lymphocytes in glioblastoma multiforme. Whole-study results and caveats: Functional subtype sorting of these T cells was not performed.

Germline values: CDR1 ENHRY, CDR2 SYGVKD. After removal of 4 bases from V and 6 bases from J, the junction contained 8 bases not matched to a gene. The CDR3 is 15 amino acids. TCRB libraries came from RNA via three nested multiplex PCR rounds. TCRdb used MiXCR to reprocess the multiplex PCR reads, holding one entry per CDR3 protein. The sample consists of 8,900 or so distinct CDR3 sequences, under 85% of them appearing once. Specimen: brain tumor tissue. This sequence joins TRBV10-3 and TRBJ2-1; 8 bases line up with TRBD2. The receptor was isolated from a male donor with glioblastoma. The CDR3 nucleotides are TGTGCCATCAGTGCTCTCGGGACTAGACTCAATGAGCAGTTCTTC. Protein: CAISALGTRLNEQFF.